The 5 T cell receptor beta chains given below trace back to one sample, sequenced in a study of cytomegalovirus exposure and HLA in healthy donors. The primer mix had 60 Vbeta and 13 Jbeta primers. TCRdb's copy holds only in-frame clones and misses some; the assay was immunoSEQ multiplex PCR. There are approximately 160,000 clones in the sample; 80% to 85% occur only once, and more than 1.5% lies in the top ten. Sequencing was performed on PBMCs. The receptors were sampled from a human donor in good health.

The chain is built from TRBV4-2 and TRBJ1-3; possible D gene TRBD1, 5 bases. Germline V lookup: CDR1 LGHNA, CDR2 YNFKEQ. Deletions cut 1 base from V and 2 bases from J, with 6 bases between. CDR3 length: 14 amino acids. CDR3 in amino acids: CASSQGQTGNTIYF. The CDR3 nucleotides are TGTGCCAGCAGCCAAGGACAGACTGGAAACACCATATATTTT.

The gene calls are TRBV6-7 and TRBJ2-7; TRBD1 matches 9 bases. TRBV6-7 is given ORF status, its function remaining uncertain. The CDR3 length is 14 residues. Unmatched junction bases numbered 1, after V lost 1 base and J lost 3 bases. CDR3 in amino acids: CASSYWTGVYEQYF. The CDR3 DNA reads as TGTGCCAGCAGTTACTGGACAGGGGTCTACGAGCAGTACTTC.

This clone occurred a few times. The gene calls are TRBV7-9 and TRBJ1-2; maybe TRBD1 (6 bases). This CDR3 has 14 amino acids. Germline loops: CDR1 SEHNR, CDR2 FQNEAQ (reference sequence). The ends were cut back, 7 bases at V and 0 bases at J, with 12 bases in the middle. The CDR3 protein is CASTLTGTNYGYTF. The CDR3 nucleotides are TGTGCCAGCACCCTGACAGGAACTAACTATGGCTACACCTTC.

The chain uses TRBV6-5 and TRBJ1-2; 8 nucleotides agree with TRBD1. Losses at the gene ends were 4 bases for V and 4 bases for J; bases not matched to a gene: 8. The germline V gene has CDR1 MNHEY and CDR2 SVGAGI. This CDR3 has 15 residues. For the CDR3, the DNA is TGTGCCAGCAGTTTCGACAGGGGCCGGCCCTATGGCTACACCTTC. Translating it yields CASSFDRGRPYGYTF.

The genes are TRBV5-1 and TRBJ1-1, with D maybe TRBD1 (5 bases). The CDR3 has 14 amino acids. Germline V gene sequence: CDR1 SGHRS, CDR2 YFSETQ. Between the trimmed V and J ends, which lost 0 bases and 3 bases, there was a span of 9 bases. This chain's CDR3 is CASSLAGGDTEAFF. In nucleotides, the CDR3 is TGCGCCAGCAGCTTGGCTGGGGGGGACACTGAAGCTTTCTTT.